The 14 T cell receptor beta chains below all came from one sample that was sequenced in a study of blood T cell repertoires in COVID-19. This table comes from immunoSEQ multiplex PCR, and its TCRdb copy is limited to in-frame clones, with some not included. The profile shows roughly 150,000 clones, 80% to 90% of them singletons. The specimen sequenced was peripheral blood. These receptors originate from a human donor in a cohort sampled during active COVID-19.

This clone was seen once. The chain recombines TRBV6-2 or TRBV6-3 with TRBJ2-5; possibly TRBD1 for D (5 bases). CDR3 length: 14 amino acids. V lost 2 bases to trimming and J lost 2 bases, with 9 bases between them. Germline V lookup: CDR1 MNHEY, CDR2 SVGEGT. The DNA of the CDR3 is TGTGCCAGCAGTTACGCGACAGTACAAGAGACCCAGTACTTC. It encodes CASSYATVQETQYF.

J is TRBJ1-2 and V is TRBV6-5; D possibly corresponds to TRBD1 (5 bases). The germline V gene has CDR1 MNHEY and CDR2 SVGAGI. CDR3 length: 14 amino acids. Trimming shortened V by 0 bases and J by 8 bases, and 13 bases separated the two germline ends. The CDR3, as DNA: TGTGCCAGCAGTTACTCTCGCAGGGTGGAAGGCTACACCTTC. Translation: CASSYSRRVEGYTF.

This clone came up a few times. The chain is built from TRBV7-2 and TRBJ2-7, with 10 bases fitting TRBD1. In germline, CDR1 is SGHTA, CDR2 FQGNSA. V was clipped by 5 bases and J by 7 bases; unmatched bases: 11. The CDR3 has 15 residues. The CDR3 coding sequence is TGTGCCAGCAGCCCCTGGGACAGGGGACCCCAGGAGCAGTACTTC. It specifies CASSPWDRGPQEQYF.

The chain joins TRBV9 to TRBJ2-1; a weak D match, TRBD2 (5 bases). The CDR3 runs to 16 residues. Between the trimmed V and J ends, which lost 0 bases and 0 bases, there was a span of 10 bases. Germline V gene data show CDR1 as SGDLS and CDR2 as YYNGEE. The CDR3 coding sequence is TGTGCCAGCAGCGTAGTTCGAGCGGTCTCCTACAATGAGCAGTTCTTC. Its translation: CASSVVRAVSYNEQFF.

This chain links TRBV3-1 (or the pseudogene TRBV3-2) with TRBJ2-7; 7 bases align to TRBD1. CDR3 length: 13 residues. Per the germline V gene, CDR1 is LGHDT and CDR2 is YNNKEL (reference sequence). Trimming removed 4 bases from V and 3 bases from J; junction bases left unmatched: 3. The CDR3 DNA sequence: TGTGCCAGCAGCCTTGGGGACAGCTACGAGCAGTACTTC. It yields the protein CASSLGDSYEQYF.

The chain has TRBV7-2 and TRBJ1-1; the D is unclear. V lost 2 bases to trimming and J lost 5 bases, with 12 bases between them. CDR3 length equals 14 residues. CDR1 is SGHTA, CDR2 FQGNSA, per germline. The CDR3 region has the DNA TGTGCCAGCAGCTTATCGGGGAAGAGGACTGAAGCTTTCTTT. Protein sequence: CASSLSGKRTEAFF.

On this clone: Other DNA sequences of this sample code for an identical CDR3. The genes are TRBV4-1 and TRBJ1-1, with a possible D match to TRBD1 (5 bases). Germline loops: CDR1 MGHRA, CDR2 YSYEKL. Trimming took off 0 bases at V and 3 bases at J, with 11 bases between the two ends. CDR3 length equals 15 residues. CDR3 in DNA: TGCGCCAGCAGCCAAGAAGTCACAGGCGACACTGAAGCTTTCTTT. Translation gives CASSQEVTGDTEAFF.

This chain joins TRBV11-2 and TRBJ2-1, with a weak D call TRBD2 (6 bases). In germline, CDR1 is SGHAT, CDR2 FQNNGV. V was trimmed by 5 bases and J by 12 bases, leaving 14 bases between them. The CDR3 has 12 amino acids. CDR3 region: CASSPGGVAQFF. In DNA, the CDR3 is TGTGCCAGCAGCCCGGGCGGGGTCGCGCAGTTCTTC. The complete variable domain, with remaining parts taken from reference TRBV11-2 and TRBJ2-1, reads EAGVAQSPRYKIIEKRQSVAFWCNPISGHATLYWYQQILGQGPKLLIQFQNNGVVDDSQLPKDRFSAERLKGVDSTLKIQPAKLEDSAVYLCASSPGGVAQFFGPGTRLTVL.

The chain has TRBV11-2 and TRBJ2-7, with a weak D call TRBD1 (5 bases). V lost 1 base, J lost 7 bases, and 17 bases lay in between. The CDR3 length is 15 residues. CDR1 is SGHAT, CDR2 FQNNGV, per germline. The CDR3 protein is CASSLGQGPLREQYF. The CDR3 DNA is TGTGCCAGCAGCTTAGGGCAGGGCCCCCTTCGAGAGCAGTACTTC.

The CDR3 region is CSVQTGSDSPLHF. For the CDR3, the DNA is TGCAGCGTCCAAACAGGGAGTGATTCACCCCTCCACTTT. The chain has TRBV29-1 and TRBJ1-6; D perhaps matches TRBD1 (6 bases). Germline CDR1 SQVTM, CDR2 ANQGSEA. CDR3 size: 13 residues. Between the trimmed V and J ends, which lost 6 bases and 8 bases, there was a span of 14 bases.

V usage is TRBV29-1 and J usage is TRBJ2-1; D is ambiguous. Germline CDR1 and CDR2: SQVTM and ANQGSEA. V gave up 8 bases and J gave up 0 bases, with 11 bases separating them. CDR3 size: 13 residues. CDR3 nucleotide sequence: TGCAGCCATAGCACGAGCTCCTACAATGAGCAGTTCTTC. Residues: CSHSTSSYNEQFF.

The DNA for the CDR3 is TGTGCCAGCAGCCAAGAGATCCTAGCGGGAGGGCCTCCCGGGGAGCTGTTTTTT. This encodes CASSQEILAGGPPGELFF. The rearrangement joins TRBV3-1 (or the pseudogene TRBV3-2) to TRBJ2-2; 12 nucleotides line up with TRBD2. CDR3 length: 18 residues. V gave up 0 bases and J gave up 6 bases; unmatched junction bases: 8. Germline V gives CDR1 LGHDT, CDR2 YNNKEL (reference sequence).

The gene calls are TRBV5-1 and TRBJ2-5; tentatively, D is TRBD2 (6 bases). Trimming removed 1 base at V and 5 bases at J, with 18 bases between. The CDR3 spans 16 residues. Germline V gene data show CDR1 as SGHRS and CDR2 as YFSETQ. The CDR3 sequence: CASSLNGGSVRETQYF. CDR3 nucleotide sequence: TGCGCCAGCAGCTTGAACGGGGGTAGCGTCCGGGAGACCCAGTACTTC.

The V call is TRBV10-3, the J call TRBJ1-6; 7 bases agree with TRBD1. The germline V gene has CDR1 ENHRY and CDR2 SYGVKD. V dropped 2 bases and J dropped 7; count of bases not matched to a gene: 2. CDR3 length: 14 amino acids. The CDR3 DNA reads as TGTGCCATCAGTGAGGGGACAGTCAATTCACCCCTCCACTTT. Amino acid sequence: CAISEGTVNSPLHF.